This T cell receptor (beta chain) came from a study of shared clonotypes between healthy human individuals. An even split of each subset's genomic DNA across several immunoSEQ plates was performed. Replicate PCRs run on unsorted PBMC used 300 to 350 ng DNA, which was approximately 30,000 T cell genomes. Assay used: immunoSEQ multiplex PCR; TCRdb lists only in-frame clones, some missing. The sample comprises some 490,000 clones, over 75% of which are singletons, and more than 9.5% rests with the top ten. The germline CDR1 and CDR2 sequences are MNHEY and SMNVEV (reference sequence). J gave up 8 bases and V 3 bases, and 5 bases lay outside the gene matches. The CDR3 consists of 13 residues.

The V and J genes are TRBV27 and TRBJ1-1; TRBD1 matches at 8 bases. This sequence was found in a woman aged 40 to 55 in good health. Some clones in this sample may be carry-over from other donors' samples. Sequences were obtained from PBMCs. In DNA form, the CDR3 reads TGTGCCAGCAGTTTCGACAGGGGTAACGAAGCTTTCTTT. It codes for CASSFDRGNEAFF.